This T cell receptor (beta chain) was retrieved from a study of cytotoxic CD8 clonotypes in ibrutinib-treated CLL. The CDR3 length is 14 residues. The germline V gene encodes CDR1 MNHEY and CDR2 SVGAGI. V lost 2 bases, J lost 6 bases, and 14 bases lay in between. The method was immunoSEQ multiplex PCR; TCRdb's version includes in-frame clones alone and lacks a portion of them. The sample has roughly 200,000 clones; 55% to 85% are singletons. The chain has TRBV6-5 and TRBJ2-7; a possible D gene is TRBD1 (6 bases). Specimen: PBMCs, collected after 24 months of ibrutinib treatment. This TCR was recovered from a human donor with chronic lymphocytic leukemia. The CDR3 sequence is CASSYGTGFGEQYF. In DNA form, the CDR3 reads TGTGCCAGCAGTTACGGCACAGGGTTCGGCGAGCAGTACTTC.